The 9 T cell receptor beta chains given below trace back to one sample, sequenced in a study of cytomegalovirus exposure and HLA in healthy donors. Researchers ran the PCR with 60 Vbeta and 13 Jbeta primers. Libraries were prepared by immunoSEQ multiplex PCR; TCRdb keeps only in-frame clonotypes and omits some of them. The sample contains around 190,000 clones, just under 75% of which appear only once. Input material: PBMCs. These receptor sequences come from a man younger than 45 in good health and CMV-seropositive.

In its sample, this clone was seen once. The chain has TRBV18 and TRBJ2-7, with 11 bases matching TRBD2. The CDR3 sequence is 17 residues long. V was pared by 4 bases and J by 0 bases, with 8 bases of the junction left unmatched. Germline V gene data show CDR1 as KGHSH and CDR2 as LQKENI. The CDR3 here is CASSRGLAVTSSYEQYF. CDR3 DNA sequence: TGTGCCAGCTCACGGGGACTAGCGGTTACTAGCTCCTACGAGCAGTACTTC.

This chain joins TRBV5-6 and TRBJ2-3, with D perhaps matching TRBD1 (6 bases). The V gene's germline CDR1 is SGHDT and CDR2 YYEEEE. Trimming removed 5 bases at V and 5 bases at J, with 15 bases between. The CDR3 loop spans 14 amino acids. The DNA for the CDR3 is TGTGCCAGCAGTTTTGGGGGCGCAGGAGATACGCAGTATTTT. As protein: CASSFGGAGDTQYF.

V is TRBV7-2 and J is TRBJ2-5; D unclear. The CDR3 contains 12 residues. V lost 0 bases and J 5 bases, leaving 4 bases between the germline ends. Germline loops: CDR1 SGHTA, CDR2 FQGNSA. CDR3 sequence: CASSLAPETQYF. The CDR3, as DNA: TGTGCCAGCAGCTTAGCCCCGGAGACCCAGTACTTC.

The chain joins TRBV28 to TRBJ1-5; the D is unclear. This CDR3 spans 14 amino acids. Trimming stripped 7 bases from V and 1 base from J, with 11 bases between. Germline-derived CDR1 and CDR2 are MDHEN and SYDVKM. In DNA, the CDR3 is TGTGCCAGCATTCGTAGCTGGAGCAATCAGCCCCAGCATTTT. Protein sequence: CASIRSWSNQPQHF.

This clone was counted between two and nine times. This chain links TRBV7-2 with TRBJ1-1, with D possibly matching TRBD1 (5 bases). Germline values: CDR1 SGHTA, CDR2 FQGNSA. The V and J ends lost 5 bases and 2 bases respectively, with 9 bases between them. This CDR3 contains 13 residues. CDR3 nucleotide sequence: TGTGCCAGCAGCCAACAGGAAAACACTGAAGCTTTCTTT. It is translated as CASSQQENTEAFF.

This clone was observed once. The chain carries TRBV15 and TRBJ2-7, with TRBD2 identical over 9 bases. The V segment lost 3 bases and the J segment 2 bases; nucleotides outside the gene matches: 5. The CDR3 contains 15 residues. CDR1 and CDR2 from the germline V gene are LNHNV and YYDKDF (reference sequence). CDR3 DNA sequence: TGTGCCACCAGCAGGCCCGCTAGCGGGACCTACGAGCAGTACTTC. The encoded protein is CATSRPASGTYEQYF.

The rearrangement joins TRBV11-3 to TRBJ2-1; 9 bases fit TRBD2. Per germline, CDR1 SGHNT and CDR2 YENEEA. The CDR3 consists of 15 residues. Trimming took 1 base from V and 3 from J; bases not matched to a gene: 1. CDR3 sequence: CASSLAAGGYNEQFF. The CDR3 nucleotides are TGTGCCAGCAGCTTAGCAGCGGGAGGCTACAATGAGCAGTTCTTC.

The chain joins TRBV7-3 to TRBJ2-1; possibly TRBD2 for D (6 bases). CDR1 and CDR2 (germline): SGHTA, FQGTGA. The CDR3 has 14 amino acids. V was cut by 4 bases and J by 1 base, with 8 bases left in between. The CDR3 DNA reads TGTGCCAGCAGCTCGGCGGGATCCTACAATGAGCAGTTCTTC. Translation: CASSSAGSYNEQFF.

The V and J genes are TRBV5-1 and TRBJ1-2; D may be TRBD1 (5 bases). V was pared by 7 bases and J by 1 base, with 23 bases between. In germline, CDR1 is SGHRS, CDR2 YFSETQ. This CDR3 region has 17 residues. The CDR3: CASGPTGLDPLNYGYTF. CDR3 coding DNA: TGCGCCAGCGGACCTACAGGTCTTGACCCCCTTAACTATGGCTACACCTTC.